The 24 T cell receptor beta chains below come from one sample, sequenced in a study of cytomegalovirus exposure and HLA in healthy donors. This PCR relied on a set of 60 Vbeta primers and 13 Jbeta primers. Sequenced by immunoSEQ multiplex PCR; TCRdb stores in-frame clones only, minus some. The sample has around 35,000 clones; about four fifths are singletons. Sequenced sample: PBMCs. The receptors shown here come from a woman in her 40s in good health and CMV-seronegative.

V and J are TRBV7-9 and TRBJ2-2; possibly TRBD2 for D (6 bases). Germline V gives CDR1 SEHNR, CDR2 FQNEAQ (reference sequence). The CDR3 runs 17 residues. Between the trimmed V and J ends, which lost 2 bases and 4 bases, there was a span of 17 bases. CDR3 nucleotide sequence: TGTGCCAGCAGCTTACGAGTCAGTAGCGGATCCACCGGGGAGCTGTTTTTT. This codes for CASSLRVSSGSTGELFF.

The genes are TRBV28 and TRBJ1-1; D remains unclear. The V end was cut by 3 bases, the J end by 5 bases, with 4 bases between. This CDR3 comprises 11 residues. Germline values: CDR1 MDHEN, CDR2 SYDVKM. CDR3 sequence: CASSFGTEAFF. The CDR3 region has the DNA TGTGCCAGCAGTTTCGGTACTGAAGCTTTCTTT.

In DNA, the CDR3 is TGTGCCAGCAGCCAAGACCTTTCCTACGAGCAGTACTTC. The encoded protein is CASSQDLSYEQYF. V and J are TRBV14 and TRBJ2-7, with no clear D. V was shortened by 0 bases and J by 1 base, with 4 bases between the two germline ends. Germline CDR1 and CDR2: SGHDN and FVKESK. The CDR3 totals 13 residues.

The chain uses TRBV13 and TRBJ2-4; D gene ambiguous. V lost 1 base and J 0 bases, leaving 13 bases between the germline ends. The length of the CDR3 is 17 residues. CDR1 is PRHDT, CDR2 FYEKMQ, per germline (reference sequence). DNA of the CDR3: TGTGCCAGCAGCTTAGTCGGCTTAACGGGAGCCAAAAACATTCAGTACTTC. The encoded protein is CASSLVGLTGAKNIQYF.

A remark on this clone: Germline and junction disagree at one end, which may indicate a read error. This rearrangement joins TRBV20-1 to TRBJ1-1, with unresolved D. CDR1 and CDR2 from the germline V gene are DFQATT and SNEGSKA (reference sequence). The CDR3 sequence is 11 residues long. CDR3 region: CSASRETGAFF. The CDR3 DNA reads as TGCAGTGCTAGCCGGGAGACTGGAGCTTTCTTT.

The rearrangement links TRBV21-1 to TRBJ2-7; TRBD1, the table's D call, was not compared with the DNA. TRBV21-1 is shown as a pseudogene. The CDR3 is 14 residues long. CDR3 amino acids: CASSKCGSSYEQYF. The DNA for the CDR3 is TGTGCCAGCAGCAAATGTGGCAGCTCCTACGAGCAGTACTTC.

The V gene is TRBV28, the J gene TRBJ2-6, with 7 bases that match TRBD1. Germline V CDR1 and CDR2: MDHEN, SYDVKM. The J segment lost 0 bases and the V segment lost 6 bases, leaving 5 bases of the junction unmatched. The CDR3 totals 16 residues. For the CDR3, the DNA is TGTGCCAGCAGAGGACAGGCCAGCTCTGGGGCCAACGTCCTGACTTTC. Translated, it gives CASRGQASSGANVLTF.

V is TRBV6-5 and J is TRBJ2-1, with D perhaps matching TRBD1 (5 bases). The CDR3 totals 15 residues. Germline assignment: CDR1 MNHEY and CDR2 SVGAGI. Trimming stripped 5 bases from V and 6 bases from J, with 17 bases between. DNA for the CDR3: TGTGCCAGCAGTCCCCAGGGATTTTCCAGCAATGAGCAGTTCTTC. Residues: CASSPQGFSSNEQFF.

A single count supports this clone. The genes are TRBV5-1 and TRBJ1-1; TRBD1 aligns across 12 bases. This CDR3 is built from 15 residues. Germline lookup yields CDR1 SGHRS and CDR2 YFSETQ. Trimming removed 3 bases from V and 8 bases from J; junction bases left unmatched: 8. CDR3 sequence (DNA): TGCGCCAGCAGCTCCACGGGACAGGGGGCAGAAGAAGCTTTCTTT. As protein: CASSSTGQGAEEAFF.

V usage is TRBV18 and J usage is TRBJ2-7, with 7 positions matching TRBD1. The CDR3 runs to 16 residues. V shed 3 bases, J shed 5 bases, and the junction held 13 bases outside the gene matches. Germline V gene lookup returns CDR1 KGHSH and CDR2 LQKENI. The CDR3 sequence: CASSPSIWTGHDEQYF. In DNA, the CDR3 is TGTGCCAGCTCACCTTCCATCTGGACAGGTCACGACGAGCAGTACTTC.

The V call is TRBV2, the J call TRBJ2-5; D not certain. V was trimmed by 4 bases and J by 4 bases, leaving 13 bases between them. Germline CDR1 reads SNHLY; CDR2 reads FYNNEI. This CDR3 region has 14 residues. The CDR3, as DNA: TGTGCCAGCAGTGCTCAAAAGACGGGAGAGACCCAGTACTTC. This codes for CASSAQKTGETQYF.

The chain uses TRBV7-9 and TRBJ1-4, with 7 bases identical to TRBD1. CDR1 is SEHNR, CDR2 FQNEAQ, per germline (reference sequence). This CDR3 is 13 amino acids long. Unmatched junction bases numbered 4, after V lost 4 bases and J lost 8 bases. The CDR3 sequence: CASSYRGREKLFF. In DNA, the CDR3 is TGTGCCAGCAGCTACAGGGGTAGAGAAAAACTGTTTTTT.

The chain couples TRBV6-1 to TRBJ2-2; 10 nucleotides line up with TRBD1. Trimming cost V 7 bases and J 3 bases; bases outside gene matches: 5. The V gene's germline CDR1 is MNHNS and CDR2 SASEGT. The CDR3 runs 15 residues. The CDR3 nucleotides are TGTGCCAGCACCCGGGACAGGGGAGACACCGGGGAGCTGTTTTTT. Its translation is CASTRDRGDTGELFF.

J is TRBJ1-2 and V is TRBV11-2, with 8 bases that match TRBD1. After removal of 1 base from V and 2 bases from J, the junction contained 6 bases not matched to a gene. There are 16 residues in the CDR3. Germline CDR1 and CDR2: SGHAT and FQNNGV. CDR3 loop: CASSLGQGAPNYGYTF. DNA for the CDR3: TGTGCCAGCAGCTTAGGGCAGGGGGCGCCGAACTATGGCTACACCTTC.

The J gene is TRBJ1-3, the V gene TRBV29-1; D may be TRBD1 (5 bases). V dropped 1 base and J dropped 6 bases, with 16 bases sitting between them. Looked up from germline, CDR1 is SQVTM and CDR2 is ANQGSEA. This CDR3 is built from 15 residues. CDR3 in DNA: TGCAGCGTTGAAGTCCGCGGGACTTCCTTAAACACCATATATTTT. Translating gives CSVEVRGTSLNTIYF. Based on the CDR3 plus reference TRBV29-1 and TRBJ1-3, the full variable domain is SAVISQKPSRDICQRGTSLTIQCQVDSQVTMMFWYRQQPGQSLTLIATANQGSEATYESGFVIDKFPISRPNLTFSTLTVSNMSPEDSSIYLCSVEVRGTSLNTIYFGEGSWLTVV.

The V gene is TRBV7-3, the J gene TRBJ2-2, with TRBD2 as a possible D gene (6 bases). CDR3 length: 13 residues. Trimming removed 0 bases from V and 7 bases from J, with 6 bases in between. Looked up from germline, CDR1 is SGHTA and CDR2 is FQGTGA. Here the CDR3 reads CASSLTGLGELFF. For the CDR3, the DNA is TGTGCCAGCAGCTTAACGGGACTCGGGGAGCTGTTTTTT.

The chain joins TRBV2 to TRBJ1-2; tentative D call: TRBD1 (6 bases). This CDR3 region has 13 residues. CDR1 is SNHLY and CDR2 is FYNNEI in the germline V gene. V was pared by 6 bases and J by 4 bases, with 12 bases between. Written as DNA, the CDR3 is TGTGCCAGCAGGACAGGCGGCTCCTATGGCTACACCTTC. This encodes CASRTGGSYGYTF.

The sample holds a few counts of this clone. The V gene is TRBV5-1, the J gene TRBJ2-6; perhaps TRBD2 as D (5 bases). V was cut by 4 bases and J by 2 bases, with 10 bases left in between. The CDR3 has 15 residues. Germline values: CDR1 SGHRS, CDR2 YFSETQ. CDR3 loop: CASSGEITGANVLTF. The CDR3, as DNA: TGCGCCAGCAGCGGGGAGATCACTGGGGCCAACGTCCTGACTTTC.

The J gene is TRBJ1-1, the V gene TRBV7-9; 10 nucleotides match TRBD1. The CDR3 is made up of 14 amino acids. The J segment lost 5 bases and the V segment lost 4 bases, leaving 4 bases of the junction unmatched. Germline V gene lookup returns CDR1 SEHNR and CDR2 FQNEAQ (reference sequence). The DNA for the CDR3 is TGTGCCAGCAGCTCGACAGGGGGCAAGACTGAAGCTTTCTTT. Encoded protein: CASSSTGGKTEAFF.

As regards this clone: The junction departs from germline at one end; a sequencing error may be responsible. The chain joins TRBV7-7 to TRBJ2-5; D could derive from TRBD1 or TRBD2 (5 bases each). Germline assignment: CDR1 SSHAT and CDR2 FNYEAQ (reference sequence). This CDR3 contains 13 residues. The CDR3 loop is CASSLAGLGVQYF. CDR3 sequence (DNA): TGTGCTAGCAGCTTAGCAGGGTTGGGAGTCCAGTACTTC.

This chain uses TRBV7-2 with TRBJ1-3; TRBD1 matches 8 bases. This CDR3 has 15 amino acids. Looked up from germline, CDR1 is SGHTA and CDR2 is FQGNSA. J lost 2 bases, V lost 3 bases, and 3 bases had no gene match. The DNA of the CDR3 is TGTGCCAGCAGCTTCCAGACAGGGGCTGGAAACACCATATATTTT. Translated, it gives CASSFQTGAGNTIYF.

This clone was observed once. This chain uses TRBV18 with TRBJ2-1, with 7 bases identical to TRBD2. This CDR3 spans 14 amino acids. The junction had 6 bases not matched to a gene; V was cut back by 4 bases and J by 6 bases. Germline CDR1 KGHSH, CDR2 LQKENI. CDR3 amino acids: CASSLRREFNEQFF. The CDR3 DNA reads TGTGCCAGCTCACTCAGGCGGGAGTTCAATGAGCAGTTCTTC.

The J gene is TRBJ1-2, the V gene TRBV6-5; D is possibly TRBD1 (5 bases). The CDR3 is 12 residues long. V gave up 10 bases and J gave up 0 bases, with 9 bases separating them. CDR1 is MNHEY and CDR2 is SVGAGI in the germline V gene. This CDR3 is CATRQTNYGYTF. The CDR3 coding sequence is TGTGCCACTAGACAGACTAACTATGGCTACACCTTC.

CDR3 region: CASSLGLGTDTQYF. The CDR3 nucleotides read TGTGCCAGCAGCTTGGGACTAGGCACAGATACGCAGTATTTT. The chain is built from TRBV5-6 and TRBJ2-3; D perhaps matches TRBD2 (6 bases). The CDR3 has 14 residues. Germline V gives CDR1 SGHDT, CDR2 YYEEEE. Deletions cut 0 bases from V and 1 base from J, with 6 bases between.